This T cell receptor beta chain was retrieved from a study of T cells in Graves' hyperthyroidism and ophthalmopathy. The study, taken as a whole, reports: Model output signaled ophthalmopathy a median roughly 6.5 months ahead of onset. A model using 13 V-J features told ophthalmopathy apart from stable hyperthyroidism.

The CDR3 regions of TCR beta were amplified from RNA transcripts. The HTBI primer set served for first-round RT-PCR of the TCR CDR3. TCRdb re-called the multiplex PCR reads with MiXCR, one entry per CDR3 protein. The table shows fewer than 550,000 distinct CDR3 sequences, with 15% to 18% occurring only once. Hyperthyroidism had been newly diagnosed in patients aged 18 to 65, and its duration was under 2 months. Not enrolled were patients with uncontrolled infection, other autoimmune disease, pregnancy or lactation. Between the trimmed V and J ends, which lost 1 base and 2 bases, there was a span of 9 bases. Germline V CDR1 and CDR2: SGHRS, YFSETQ. The CDR3 is 14 residues long. This clonotype was observed many times. Its target is unknown.

The sequenced material came from blood. The clonotype was recovered from a woman aged 18 to 35 with Graves' hyperthyroidism. The chain has TRBV5-1 and TRBJ1-1, with D hard to call. DNA for the CDR3: TGCGCCAGCAGCTTGTCTCTAGGTAACACTGAAGCTTTCTTT. This codes for CASSLSLGNTEAFF.